The 9 T cell receptor beta chains reported below all come from one sample, sequenced in a study of T cells in Graves' hyperthyroidism and ophthalmopathy. The source material, RNA transcripts, was used to amplify TCR beta CDR3 regions. With the HTBI primer set, the TCR CDR3 went through a first round of RT-PCR. TCRdb reprocessed the multiplex PCR reads via MiXCR and lists one record per CDR3 protein. Seen here are around 440,000 distinct CDR3 sequences, 15% to 19% observed once, and the top ten hold roughly 7.7%. The sequenced sample was blood. The source of these receptors is a woman younger than 35 with Graves' hyperthyroidism.

This clonotype was observed at least ten times. The chain joins TRBV6-1 to TRBJ1-5; D possibly corresponds to TRBD1 (5 bases). Per the germline V gene, CDR1 is MNHNS and CDR2 is SASEGT. The CDR3 length is 15 residues. V lost 7 bases and J 5 bases, leaving 18 bases between the germline ends. This chain's CDR3 is CASTIPHGADQPQHF. The CDR3 region has the DNA TGTGCCAGCACCATCCCACACGGGGCAGATCAGCCCCAGCATTTT.

This clonotype was counted at least ten times. The chain is built from TRBV7-9 and TRBJ2-3, with 9 bases matching TRBD2. The length of the CDR3 is 15 residues. V dropped 3 bases and J dropped 1; count of bases not matched to a gene: 2. Germline loops: CDR1 SEHNR, CDR2 FQNEAQ (reference sequence). In DNA form, the CDR3 reads TGTGCCAGCAGCTTTATAGCGGGGGGCACAGATACGCAGTATTTT. This gives the protein CASSFIAGGTDTQYF.

This clonotype came up many times. The chain carries TRBV6-5 and TRBJ1-2, with a weak D call TRBD1 (6 bases). Germline V gene sequence: CDR1 MNHEY, CDR2 SVGAGI. Trimming took off 0 bases at V and 8 bases at J, with 13 bases between the two ends. The CDR3 loop spans 14 amino acids. The CDR3 sequence is CASSYSSRGYGYTF. As DNA, the CDR3 is TGTGCCAGCAGTTACTCGAGCAGGGGATACGGCTACACCTTC.

In this sample, this clonotype turned up a few times. The gene calls are TRBV19 and TRBJ1-1; no definite D call. The length of the CDR3 is 13 residues. CDR1 and CDR2 (germline): LNHDA, SQIVND (reference sequence). V was clipped by 9 bases and J by 1 base, with 12 bases between them. The DNA of the CDR3 is TGTGCCAGCGCGTTCACAGCGAACACTGAAGCTTTCTTT. Its protein product is CASAFTANTEAFF.

CDR3 sequence reads: CASRRGLAGGSAGELFF. CDR3 DNA sequence: TGTGCCAGCAGGAGGGGACTAGCGGGAGGATCTGCCGGGGAGCTGTTTTTT. This chain joins TRBV2 and TRBJ2-2, with TRBD2 matching over 15 bases. The germline V gene encodes CDR1 SNHLY and CDR2 FYNNEI. J was trimmed by 6 bases and V by 6 bases; bases with no gene match: 8. This CDR3 spans 17 amino acids.

This clonotype occurred many times. The rearrangement joins TRBV19 to TRBJ2-7; TRBD1 matches at 7 bases. The CDR3 covers 15 residues. Germline V gives CDR1 LNHDA, CDR2 SQIVND (reference sequence). J lost 2 bases, V lost 6 bases, and 10 bases had no gene match. The CDR3 loop reads CASSPGTASTYEQYF. The DNA for the CDR3 is TGTGCCAGTAGCCCCGGGACAGCTTCGACCTACGAGCAGTACTTC.

This clonotype was observed many times. The chain uses TRBV20-1 and TRBJ2-2, with D unresolved. V lost 3 bases to trimming and J lost 1 base, with 6 bases between them. CDR3 length: 13 amino acids. From germline, CDR1 is DFQATT and CDR2 SNEGSKA (reference sequence). For the CDR3, the DNA is TGCAGTGCTAGTAAAGGGAACACCGGGGAGCTGTTTTTT. This codes for CSASKGNTGELFF.

This chain joins TRBV19 and TRBJ1-5, with 8 bases lining up with TRBD1. This CDR3 is 17 amino acids long. Germline V gives CDR1 LNHDA, CDR2 SQIVND (reference sequence). Trimming cost V 9 bases and J 0 bases; bases outside gene matches: 13. The CDR3 region is CASLMGAGQGSNQPQHF. The CDR3 DNA reads TGTGCCAGCCTTATGGGGGCCGGACAGGGTAGCAATCAGCCCCAGCATTTT.

This clonotype was counted ten times or more. This chain joins TRBV12-3 or TRBV12-4 and TRBJ1-2; no reliable D call. Trimming shortened V by 7 bases and J by 6 bases, and 15 bases separated the two germline ends. The CDR3 runs to 13 residues. CDR3 in amino acids: CASTLTQTNGYTF. CDR3 bases: TGTGCCAGCACCCTAACCCAGACCAATGGCTACACCTTC.